The 28 T cell receptor beta chains reported below all come from one sample, sequenced in a study of blood T cell repertoires in COVID-19. TCRdb keeps only in-frame clones here, not all; method: immunoSEQ multiplex PCR. The sample records about 180,000 clones, about 83% being singletons. Input material: peripheral blood. The receptors come from a human donor in a cohort sampled during active COVID-19.

The V call is TRBV3-1 (or the pseudogene TRBV3-2), the J call TRBJ2-7; a possible D gene is TRBD1 (6 bases). This CDR3 region has 15 residues. In germline, CDR1 is LGHDT, CDR2 YNNKEL (reference sequence). The V end lost 0 bases, the J end lost 3 bases, and 12 bases lay between the germline ends. The CDR3 DNA reads as TGTGCCAGCAGCCAAGATCCCCAGGGGAACTACGAGCAGTACTTC. Amino acid sequence: CASSQDPQGNYEQYF.

This clone has only a few counts. The chain employs TRBV11-2 and TRBJ2-7; D may be TRBD2 (6 bases). V lost 1 base and J lost 7, with 17 bases in between. CDR3 size: 15 residues. Germline-derived CDR1 and CDR2 are SGHAT and FQNNGV. In nucleotides, the CDR3 is TGTGCCAGCAGCTTAGTCCCTTGGAGGGCCAAAGAGCAGTACTTC. It translates to CASSLVPWRAKEQYF.

This clone occurred a few times. The rearrangement links TRBV10-1 to TRBJ2-2; 7 nucleotides agree with TRBD1. The ends lost 2 bases at V and 0 bases at J; junction bases unmatched: 3. The germline CDR1 and CDR2 sequences are WNHNN and SYGVQD (reference sequence). This CDR3 comprises 16 residues. CDR3 nucleotide sequence: TGCGCCAGCAGTGAGGGCAGGGGGTCGAACACCGGGGAGCTGTTTTTT. Translating it yields CASSEGRGSNTGELFF.

The V call is TRBV10-1, the J call TRBJ1-1; TRBD1 matches 12 bases. The length of the CDR3 is 18 residues. Looked up from germline, CDR1 is WNHNN and CDR2 is SYGVQD (reference sequence). After removal of 2 bases from V and 4 bases from J, the junction contained 11 bases not matched to a gene. CDR3 in DNA: TGCGCCAGCAGTGAGGTTCTCGGGACAGGGGGCGTTGGCACTGAAGCTTTCTTT. Its protein is CASSEVLGTGGVGTEAFF.

This sequence joins TRBV7-6 and TRBJ2-7; 13 nucleotides align to TRBD2. Germline values: CDR1 SGHVS, CDR2 FNYEAQ. The ends lost 2 bases at V and 4 bases at J; junction bases unmatched: 5. This CDR3 spans 16 amino acids. The CDR3 sequence: CASSLTLAGGPYEQYF. The CDR3, as DNA: TGTGCCAGCAGCTTAACACTAGCGGGAGGGCCTTACGAGCAGTACTTC.

A word on this clone: Other DNA sequences in the sample encode the same CDR3. The V call is TRBV12-3 or TRBV12-4, the J call TRBJ2-7; unclear D gene. This CDR3 is 12 amino acids long. V was cut by 3 bases and J by 3 bases, with 6 bases left in between. CDR3 nucleotide sequence: TGTGCCAGCAGTTTTGGCGGCTACGAGCAGTACTTC. It translates to CASSFGGYEQYF.

The chain recombines TRBV4-3 with TRBJ2-7; possibly TRBD1 for D (5 bases). In germline, CDR1 is LGHNA, CDR2 YSLEER. The CDR3 is 14 residues long. The V end lost 1 base, the J end lost 2 bases, and 9 bases lay between the germline ends. This CDR3 reads CASSQGGGAYEQYF. The CDR3 nucleotides are TGCGCCAGCAGCCAAGGGGGCGGTGCCTACGAGCAGTACTTC.

This clone was detected only a few times. This rearrangement joins TRBV7-9 to TRBJ2-3; D perhaps matches TRBD1 (6 bases). The V gene's germline CDR1 is SEHNR and CDR2 FQNEAQ (reference sequence). This CDR3 has 17 amino acids. Trimming shortened V by 6 bases and J by 2 bases, and 21 bases separated the two germline ends. The CDR3 reads CASSPARTAIITDTQYF. For the CDR3, the DNA is TGTGCCAGCAGTCCGGCCAGGACAGCTATAATCACAGATACGCAGTATTTT.

The chain is built from TRBV27 and TRBJ1-3; D is undetermined. Trimming shortened V by 5 bases and J by 2 bases, and 10 bases separated the two germline ends. The CDR3 spans 14 residues. The V gene's germline CDR1 is MNHEY and CDR2 SMNVEV (reference sequence). CDR3 bases: TGTGCCAGCAGTCTAGGCGGCCCTGGAAACACCATATATTTT. It codes for CASSLGGPGNTIYF.

The rearrangement uses TRBV6-4 and TRBJ2-1; 7 positions match TRBD1. Germline V CDR1 and CDR2: MRHNA, SNTAGT. The CDR3 is 14 amino acids. J lost 9 bases, V lost 2 bases, and 7 bases had no gene match. Here the CDR3 reads CASSDVGGIGEQFF. The CDR3 DNA reads TGTGCCAGCAGTGACGTAGGGGGCATAGGTGAGCAGTTCTTC.

This chain joins TRBV27 and TRBJ2-7; TRBD1 might be the D (6 bases). Germline CDR1 MNHEY, CDR2 SMNVEV (reference sequence). Trimming took 4 bases from V and 2 from J, leaving 15 bases between them. The CDR3 is 15 amino acids. The CDR3 DNA follows: TGTGCCAGCAGTTATAGCTCAGGGGAAACCTACGAGCAGTACTTC. Translating it yields CASSYSSGETYEQYF.

The chain uses TRBV19 and TRBJ2-2; the D gene is possibly TRBD2 (6 bases). The ends were cut back, 2 bases at V and 2 bases at J, with 9 bases in the middle. CDR1 is LNHDA and CDR2 is SQIVND in the germline V gene (reference sequence). The CDR3 loop spans 15 amino acids. The CDR3 DNA follows: TGTGCCAGTAGTATAAGGGACTCCAACACCGGGGAGCTGTTTTTT. Amino acid sequence: CASSIRDSNTGELFF.

The chain links TRBV11-3 to TRBJ1-4, with TRBD1 identical over 8 bases. V lost 6 bases to trimming and J lost 3 bases; unmatched junction nucleotides: 3. The germline gives CDR1 SGHNT, CDR2 YENEEA. This CDR3 is 14 amino acids long. CDR3 residues: CASRPTGANEKLFF. The CDR3 DNA is TGTGCCAGCAGACCGACAGGGGCTAATGAAAAACTGTTTTTT.

The chain recombines TRBV19 with TRBJ2-1, with 7 bases identical to TRBD1. CDR1 is LNHDA, CDR2 SQIVND, per germline (reference sequence). The CDR3 sequence is 17 residues long. V shed 3 bases and J 5 bases; nucleotides not matched to a gene: 13. The CDR3 spells CASSILRGDSYNNEQFF. The CDR3 coding sequence is TGTGCCAGTAGTATTCTTCGAGGGGACAGCTACAACAATGAGCAGTTCTTC.

This clone was recorded a few times. The chain combines TRBV19 with TRBJ2-3, with a tentative D call TRBD2 (5 bases). Trimming took 5 bases from V and 3 from J, leaving 15 bases between them. Germline CDR1 and CDR2: LNHDA and SQIVND (reference sequence). This CDR3 is built from 15 residues. This CDR3 reads CASSPLRLSTDTQYF. The CDR3 DNA sequence: TGTGCCAGTAGTCCCCTCCGACTATCAACAGATACGCAGTATTTT.

The rearrangement links TRBV2 to TRBJ2-5; D gene ambiguous. The V gene lost 8 bases and the J gene lost 5 bases, with 18 bases spanning the gap. CDR3 length: 14 amino acids. Germline values: CDR1 SNHLY, CDR2 FYNNEI. The CDR3 region is CASPRNTSSETQYF. The CDR3 coding sequence is TGTGCCAGCCCGAGGAACACCTCCTCGGAGACCCAGTACTTC.

This clone was counted once. The genes are TRBV27 and TRBJ2-3, with 10 nucleotides matching TRBD2. Trimming at V came to 7 bases and at J to 5 bases, leaving 6 bases not matched to a gene. The CDR3 spans 14 residues. Germline V gives CDR1 MNHEY, CDR2 SMNVEV (reference sequence). CDR3 amino acids: CASISSGGGDTQYF. The CDR3 nucleotides read TGTGCCAGCATCTCTAGCGGGGGAGGAGATACGCAGTATTTT.

The chain combines TRBV3-1 (or the pseudogene TRBV3-2) with TRBJ2-3; tentative D call: TRBD2 (5 bases). The CDR3 extends over 17 amino acids. Trimming pared 3 bases from V and 1 base from J, leaving 17 bases between. In germline, CDR1 is LGHDT, CDR2 YNNKEL (reference sequence). CDR3 sequence reads: CASSHLGLAPGTDTQYF. The CDR3 DNA follows: TGTGCCAGCAGCCACCTCGGGCTAGCACCTGGCACAGATACGCAGTATTTT.

This rearrangement joins TRBV7-9 to TRBJ1-1; D gene uncertain. CDR3 length: 13 residues. The V end was cut by 0 bases, the J end by 1 base, with 3 bases between. Germline values: CDR1 SEHNR, CDR2 FQNEAQ (reference sequence). The CDR3 DNA reads as TGTGCCAGCAGCTTAGCCCGGAACACTGAAGCTTTCTTT. It is translated as CASSLARNTEAFF.

The rearrangement uses TRBV11-2 and TRBJ1-5, with a possible D match to TRBD1 (6 bases). Germline V gives CDR1 SGHAT, CDR2 FQNNGV. V lost 1 base, J lost 2 bases, and 9 bases lay in between. The CDR3 consists of 15 residues. The CDR3 sequence: CASSLGTARNQPQHF. The CDR3 bases are TGTGCCAGCAGCTTAGGGACAGCCCGCAATCAGCCCCAGCATTTT.

The chain carries TRBV6-2 or TRBV6-3 and TRBJ1-4, with D possibly TRBD1 on 6 matching bases. This CDR3 has 14 amino acids. Germline V CDR1 and CDR2: MNHEY, SVGEGT. Trimming stripped 2 bases from V and 8 bases from J, with 12 bases between. CDR3 nucleotide sequence: TGTGCCAGCAGTTACAGCGCAGGGGCCGAAAAACTGTTTTTT. Residues: CASSYSAGAEKLFF.

The chain has TRBV18 and TRBJ2-7; TRBD1 agrees at 9 bases. Per germline, CDR1 KGHSH and CDR2 LQKENI. The CDR3 loop spans 14 amino acids. V was clipped by 2 bases and J by 5 bases; unmatched bases: 4. CDR3 in amino acids: CASSPYRGLNEQYF. CDR3 coding DNA: TGTGCCAGCTCACCATACAGGGGGCTGAACGAGCAGTACTTC. The whole variable domain, filled in from reference TRBV18 and TRBJ2-7, reads NAGVMQNPRHLVRRRGQEARLRCSPMKGHSHVYWYRQLPEEGLKFMVYLQKENIIDESGMPKERFSAEFPKEGPSILRIQQVVRGDSAAYFCASSPYRGLNEQYFGPGTRLTVT.

This chain uses TRBV6-5 with TRBJ2-5, with TRBD1 matching 9 bases. Trimming removed 4 bases from V and 4 bases from J; junction bases left unmatched: 1. The CDR3 sequence is 13 residues long. Germline V gene sequence: CDR1 MNHEY, CDR2 SVGAGI. Here the CDR3 DNA reads TGTGCCAGCAGTTCGGGACAGGGAGAGACCCAGTACTTC. Its protein product is CASSSGQGETQYF.

The chain couples TRBV9 to TRBJ2-7; TRBD1 agrees at 8 bases. Trimming cost V 4 bases and J 3 bases; bases outside gene matches: 6. This CDR3 spans 14 amino acids. From germline, CDR1 is SGDLS and CDR2 YYNGEE. CDR3 region: CASSPPDRVYEQYF. DNA for the CDR3: TGTGCCAGCAGCCCCCCGGACAGGGTCTACGAGCAGTACTTC.

V usage is TRBV7-9 and J usage is TRBJ2-7, with TRBD2 matching over 11 bases. CDR3 size: 16 residues. Germline assignment: CDR1 SEHNR and CDR2 FQNEAQ (reference sequence). The V and J ends lost 5 bases and 4 bases, in that order; junction bases with no gene match: 10. CDR3 sequence reads: CASSPLTSGRTYEQYF. Written as DNA, the CDR3 is TGTGCCAGCAGCCCCCTCACTAGCGGGAGAACTTACGAGCAGTACTTC.

V usage is TRBV7-3 and J usage is TRBJ2-7, with 10 bases that match TRBD1. This CDR3 spans 15 amino acids. Trimming removed 5 bases from V and 5 bases from J; junction bases left unmatched: 9. Looked up from germline, CDR1 is SGHTA and CDR2 is FQGTGA. CDR3 bases: TGTGCCAGCAGCCCTGGGGGGACAGGGGTCAACGAGCAGTACTTC. It specifies CASSPGGTGVNEQYF.

V and J are TRBV5-1 and TRBJ2-5; TRBD1 might be the D (6 bases). Germline V lookup: CDR1 SGHRS, CDR2 YFSETQ. Trimming took 0 bases from V and 4 from J, leaving 10 bases between them. The length of the CDR3 is 14 residues. CDR3 in DNA: TGCGCCAGCAGCTTGGACAGGGAAGGAGAGACCCAGTACTTC. Translating gives CASSLDREGETQYF.

The V call is TRBV7-2, the J call TRBJ2-5; tentatively, D is TRBD2 (7 bases). CDR1 is SGHTA and CDR2 is FQGNSA in the germline V gene. This CDR3 region has 15 residues. Trimming shortened V by 5 bases and J by 4 bases, and 17 bases separated the two germline ends. The CDR3 region is CASSPMAGARETQYF. The CDR3 region has the DNA TGTGCCAGCAGCCCCATGGCGGGGGCGAGAGAGACCCAGTACTTC.